The next 3 T cell receptor beta chains were all read from a single sample in a study of a mutant IDH1 vaccine in newly diagnosed glioma. The antigens for these receptors are not known. This table comes from immunoSEQ multiplex PCR, and its TCRdb copy is limited to in-frame clones, with some not included. The sample lists over 80,000 clones, over 75% occurring once. Specified time point: week 47, end of study. Topical imiquimod was applied with each vaccine dose, which held 300 ug of mutant IDH1 20-mer peptide. The sequencing here drew on PBMCs, taken from a glioma patient whose treatment included an IDH1 peptide vaccine. The receptors shown here come from a man aged 35-49 years with glioma.

This chain uses TRBV4-2 with TRBJ2-2; D ambiguous. V was pared by 0 bases and J by 7 bases, with 18 bases between. The length of the CDR3 is 17 residues. Per the germline V gene, CDR1 is LGHNA and CDR2 is YNFKEQ. In nucleotides, the CDR3 is TGTGCCAGCAGCCAAGATCCCTGGGGATTCTCGCTCGGGGAGCTGTTTTTT. This sequence encodes CASSQDPWGFSLGELFF.

The rearrangement uses TRBV6-4 and TRBJ2-5, with 7 bases aligning to TRBD1. There are 14 residues in the CDR3. The germline gives CDR1 MRHNA, CDR2 SNTAGT. V shed 6 bases, J shed 5 bases, and the junction held 9 bases outside the gene matches. CDR3 protein: CASSEGTAGETQYF. CDR3 coding DNA: TGTGCCAGCAGCGAAGGGACAGCCGGGGAGACCCAGTACTTC.

The chain recombines TRBV5-1 with TRBJ2-7; 8 nucleotides line up with TRBD2. The CDR3 has 14 residues. Germline CDR1 and CDR2: SGHRS and YFSETQ. V was pared by 2 bases and J by 3 bases, with 4 bases of the junction left unmatched. CDR3 loop: CASSFFSGNYEQYF. CDR3 bases: TGCGCCAGCAGCTTTTTTAGCGGGAACTACGAGCAGTACTTC.